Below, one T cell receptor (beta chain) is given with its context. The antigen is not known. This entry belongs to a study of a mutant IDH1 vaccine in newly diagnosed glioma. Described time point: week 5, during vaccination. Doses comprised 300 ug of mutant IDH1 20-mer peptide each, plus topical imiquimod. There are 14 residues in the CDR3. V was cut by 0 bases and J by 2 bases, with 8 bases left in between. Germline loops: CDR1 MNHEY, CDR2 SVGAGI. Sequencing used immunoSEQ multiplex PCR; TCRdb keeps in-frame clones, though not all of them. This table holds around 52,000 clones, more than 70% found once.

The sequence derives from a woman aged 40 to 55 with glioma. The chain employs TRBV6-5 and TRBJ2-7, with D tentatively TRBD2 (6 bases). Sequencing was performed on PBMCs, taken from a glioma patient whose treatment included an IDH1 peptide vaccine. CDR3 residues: CASSYSKRAYEQYF. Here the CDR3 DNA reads TGTGCCAGCAGTTACTCGAAGCGGGCCTACGAGCAGTACTTC.